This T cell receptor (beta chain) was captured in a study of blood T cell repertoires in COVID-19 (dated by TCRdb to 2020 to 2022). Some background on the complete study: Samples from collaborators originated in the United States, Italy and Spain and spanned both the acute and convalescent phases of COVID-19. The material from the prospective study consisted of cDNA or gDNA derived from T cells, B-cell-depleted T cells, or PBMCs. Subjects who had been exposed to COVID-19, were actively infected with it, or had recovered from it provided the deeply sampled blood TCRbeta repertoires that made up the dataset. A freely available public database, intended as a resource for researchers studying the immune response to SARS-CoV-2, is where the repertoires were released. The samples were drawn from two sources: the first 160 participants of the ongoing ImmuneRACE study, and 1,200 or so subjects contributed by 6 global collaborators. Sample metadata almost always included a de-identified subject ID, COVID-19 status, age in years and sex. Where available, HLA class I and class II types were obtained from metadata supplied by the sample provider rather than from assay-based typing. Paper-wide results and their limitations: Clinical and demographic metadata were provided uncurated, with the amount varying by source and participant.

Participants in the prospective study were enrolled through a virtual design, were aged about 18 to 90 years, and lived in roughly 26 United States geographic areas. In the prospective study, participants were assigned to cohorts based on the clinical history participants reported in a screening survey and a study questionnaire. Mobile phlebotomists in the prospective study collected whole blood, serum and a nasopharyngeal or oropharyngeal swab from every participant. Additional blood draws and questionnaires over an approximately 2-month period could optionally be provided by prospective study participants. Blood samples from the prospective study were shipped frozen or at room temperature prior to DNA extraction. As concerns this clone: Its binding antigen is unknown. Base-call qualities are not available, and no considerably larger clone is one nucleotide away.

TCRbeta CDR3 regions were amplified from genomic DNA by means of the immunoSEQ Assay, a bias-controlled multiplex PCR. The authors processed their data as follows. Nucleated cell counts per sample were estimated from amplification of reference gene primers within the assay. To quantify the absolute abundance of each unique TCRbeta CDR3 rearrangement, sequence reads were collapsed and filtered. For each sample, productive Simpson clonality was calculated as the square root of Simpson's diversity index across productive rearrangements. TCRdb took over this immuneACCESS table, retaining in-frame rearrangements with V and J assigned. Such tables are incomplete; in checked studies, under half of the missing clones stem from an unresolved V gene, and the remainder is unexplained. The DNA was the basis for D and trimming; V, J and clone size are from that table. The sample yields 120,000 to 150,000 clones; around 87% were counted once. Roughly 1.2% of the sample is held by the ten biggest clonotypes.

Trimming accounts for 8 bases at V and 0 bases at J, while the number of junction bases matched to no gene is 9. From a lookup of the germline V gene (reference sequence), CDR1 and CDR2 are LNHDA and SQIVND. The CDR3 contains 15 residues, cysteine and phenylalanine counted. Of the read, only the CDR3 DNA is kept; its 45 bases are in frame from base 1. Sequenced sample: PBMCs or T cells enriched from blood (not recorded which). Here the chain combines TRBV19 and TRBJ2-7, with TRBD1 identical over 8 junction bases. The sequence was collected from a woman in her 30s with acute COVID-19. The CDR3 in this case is CASGKTGALSYEQYF. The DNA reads TGTGCCAGTGGAAAGACAGGGGCACTCTCCTACGAGCAGTACTTC.